Below, 27 T cell receptor beta chains from the same sample are listed, as sequenced in a study of blood T cells in healthy people across ages. Primers used in a second PCR of about 7 to 11 cycles were a sample-barcoded 5' primer and a J-beta primer mix. Using its own MiXCR run on the 5' RACE reads, TCRdb lists one record per CDR3 protein. Of over a million distinct CDR3 sequences detected, approximately 63% appear once; the ten largest clones hold 6.7%. Specimen: blood. The receptor source for this set is a man aged 18-30 years in good health.

This clonotype was recorded once. The chain carries TRBV4-1 and TRBJ2-1; D perhaps matches TRBD2 (6 bases). This CDR3 spans 16 amino acids. Germline lookup yields CDR1 MGHRA and CDR2 YSYEKL. Trimming stripped 1 base from V and 3 bases from J, with 13 bases between. CDR3 residues: CASSQVWDSVYNEQFF. As DNA, the CDR3 is TGCGCCAGCAGCCAAGTCTGGGACTCCGTCTACAATGAGCAGTTCTTC.

The V gene is TRBV7-2, the J gene TRBJ2-3; D not resolved. Germline CDR1 reads SGHTA; CDR2 reads FQGNSA. The germline V and J ends were trimmed by 1 base and 8 bases, with 7 bases remaining between them. The CDR3 consists of 12 residues. DNA for the CDR3: TGTGCCAGCAGCTTAGACGTGGGTACGCAGTATTTT. This gives the protein CASSLDVGTQYF.

The chain employs TRBV20-1 and TRBJ1-2; perhaps TRBD1 as D (5 bases). Trimming shortened V by 1 base and J by 3 bases, and 12 bases separated the two germline ends. CDR1 and CDR2 (germline): DFQATT, SNEGSKA (reference sequence). CDR3 length: 14 amino acids. CDR3 DNA sequence: TGCAGTGCTAGAGTCGAGGGGCGGGACTATGGCTACACCTTC. Its translation: CSARVEGRDYGYTF.

This clonotype was counted a few times. The chain has TRBV4-1 and TRBJ2-1, with D hard to call. The V end was cut by 0 bases, the J end by 3 bases, with 6 bases between. Germline loops: CDR1 MGHRA, CDR2 YSYEKL. The CDR3 covers 14 residues. CDR3 protein: CASSQEPFYNEQFF. The CDR3 DNA sequence: TGCGCCAGCAGCCAAGAACCCTTCTACAATGAGCAGTTCTTC.

Note on this clonotype: Mismatch with germline at one junction end may stem from a read error. The chain joins TRBV4-1 to TRBJ2-7; TRBD1 matches at 8 bases. Germline V gene sequence: CDR1 MGHRA, CDR2 YSYEKL. The CDR3 loop spans 14 amino acids. CDR3 in amino acids: CAGSQAQGGYEQYF. In DNA, the CDR3 is TGCGCCGGCAGCCAAGCACAGGGGGGCTACGAGCAGTACTTC.

V is TRBV4-1 and J is TRBJ2-7; TRBD1 matches at 7 bases. CDR1 and CDR2 (germline): MGHRA, YSYEKL. This CDR3 has 15 amino acids. The ends lost 0 bases at V and 2 bases at J; junction bases unmatched: 4. CDR3 residues: CASSQDQGVPYEQYF. The CDR3 nucleotides read TGCGCCAGCAGCCAAGACCAGGGGGTGCCCTACGAGCAGTACTTC.

The table lists this clonotype with a few counts. The CDR3 nucleotides are TGTGCCAGCAGCCCCCAGCCGGTAGTTAATTCACCCCTCCACTTT. As protein: CASSPQPVVNSPLHF. This chain links TRBV7-8 with TRBJ1-6, with D uncertain. The V end lost 5 bases, the J end lost 6 bases, and 14 bases lay between the germline ends. The CDR3 contains 15 residues. CDR1 SGHVS and CDR2 FQNEAQ come from the germline V gene.

V is TRBV6-6 and J is TRBJ2-3; weak D call: TRBD2 (6 bases). The CDR3 sequence is 16 residues long. The V end lost 0 bases, the J end lost 0 bases, and 10 bases lay between the germline ends. Germline CDR1 is MNHNY and CDR2 is SVGAGI (reference sequence). CDR3 protein: CASSYSTGESTDTQYF. CDR3 sequence (DNA): TGTGCCAGCAGTTACTCGACGGGAGAAAGCACAGATACGCAGTATTTT.

This clonotype was detected only a few times. The chain carries TRBV6-6 and TRBJ2-7; TRBD1 or TRBD2 may be the D gene (5 bases each). Looked up from germline, CDR1 is MNHNY and CDR2 is SVGAGI (reference sequence). The CDR3 has 14 amino acids. V was trimmed by 6 bases and J by 0 bases, leaving 12 bases between them. The CDR3 sequence is CASSHSGASYEQYF. The CDR3 nucleotides read TGTGCCAGCAGCCACTCCGGGGCCTCCTACGAGCAGTACTTC.

CDR3 residues: CSAQADFGDYTF. CDR3 coding DNA: TGCAGTGCTCAGGCGGATTTTGGTGACTACACCTTC. The chain has TRBV20-1 and TRBJ1-2; D gene unclear. The CDR3 runs to 12 residues. Germline CDR1 reads DFQATT; CDR2 reads SNEGSKA (reference sequence). The V end lost 5 bases, the J end lost 10 bases, and 17 bases lay between the germline ends.

CDR3 bases: TGCAGCGTTGAAGATCGCGAGGGGGGGTCCTACGAGCAGTACTTC. As protein: CSVEDREGGSYEQYF. The chain couples TRBV29-1 to TRBJ2-7, with TRBD2 as a possible D gene (7 bases). The germline gives CDR1 SQVTM, CDR2 ANQGSEA. V dropped 0 bases and J dropped 1 base, with 13 bases sitting between them. This CDR3 spans 15 amino acids.

V and J are TRBV20-1 and TRBJ1-1; 7 bases fit TRBD1. With V trimmed by 0 bases and J by 7 bases, 11 bases remained unmatched. From germline, CDR1 is DFQATT and CDR2 SNEGSKA (reference sequence). This CDR3 is built from 15 residues. The CDR3: CSARDPRQGKGEAFF. CDR3 DNA: TGCAGTGCTAGAGATCCTAGACAGGGAAAGGGTGAAGCTTTCTTT.

In its sample, this clonotype was seen a few times. V gene TRBV4-1 combines with J gene TRBJ1-2; D is undetermined. CDR1 is MGHRA and CDR2 is YSYEKL in the germline V gene. V lost 0 bases, J lost 6 bases, and 14 bases lay in between. The CDR3 runs to 15 residues. The CDR3 region has the DNA TGCGCCAGCAGCCAAGATATCGGCCTTTCCAATGGCTACACCTTC. Its protein is CASSQDIGLSNGYTF.

The chain combines TRBV5-5 with TRBJ2-1, with 7 bases aligning to TRBD1. Germline CDR1 is SGHKS and CDR2 is YYEKEE (reference sequence). The CDR3 totals 16 residues. V lost 4 bases to trimming and J lost 0 bases; unmatched junction nucleotides: 7. CDR3 amino acids: CASSGDRQSSYNEQFF. The CDR3 DNA follows: TGTGCCAGCAGCGGGGACAGACAGAGCTCCTACAATGAGCAGTTCTTC. The full variable domain, completed using reference TRBV5-5 and TRBJ2-1, is DAGVTQSPTHLIKTRGQQVTLRCSPISGHKSVSWYQQVLGQGPQFIFQYYEKEERGRGNFPDRFSARQFPNYSSELNVNALLLGDSALYLCASSGDRQSSYNEQFFGPGTRLTVL.

V and J are TRBV6-5 and TRBJ2-3, with D perhaps TRBD1 or TRBD2 (5 bases each). V lost 4 bases and J lost 5, with 19 bases in between. Germline CDR1 and CDR2: MNHEY and SVGAGI. This CDR3 region has 16 residues. CDR3 bases: TGTGCCAGCAGTTTCTTCCGGGACGATGGAGGAGATACGCAGTATTTT. This sequence encodes CASSFFRDDGGDTQYF.

The CDR3, as DNA: TGTGCCACCAGCAGAGGGGGGTGGCAGGGTCCAGATACGCAGTATTTT. It specifies CATSRGGWQGPDTQYF. The rearrangement joins TRBV15 to TRBJ2-3, with D perhaps matching TRBD1 or TRBD2 (5 bases each). The germline V gene has CDR1 LNHNV and CDR2 YYDKDF (reference sequence). CDR3 length equals 16 residues. Trimming cost V 1 base and J 4 bases, with 15 bases left between them.

The rearrangement uses TRBV27 and TRBJ1-6; D perhaps matches TRBD1 (5 bases). Germline CDR1 reads MNHEY; CDR2 reads SMNVEV (reference sequence). Trimming stripped 7 bases from V and 0 bases from J, with 13 bases between. The CDR3 length is 16 residues. CDR3 in amino acids: CASNLRGVSYNSPLHF. For the CDR3, the DNA is TGTGCCAGCAACCTAAGAGGGGTCTCCTATAATTCACCCCTCCACTTT.

This clonotype was recorded a few times. The rearrangement links TRBV6-5 to TRBJ2-1, with 10 bases matching TRBD2. CDR1 and CDR2 from the germline V gene are MNHEY and SVGAGI. The CDR3 runs to 15 residues. J gave up 4 bases and V 4 bases, and 4 bases lay outside the gene matches. CDR3 sequence reads: CASSSTSGLYNEQFF. DNA of the CDR3: TGTGCCAGCAGTTCGACTAGCGGGCTATACAATGAGCAGTTCTTC.

The gene calls are TRBV10-1 and TRBJ2-3, with TRBD2 identical over 9 bases. The CDR3 has 15 amino acids. Germline V gene data show CDR1 as WNHNN and CDR2 as SYGVQD (reference sequence). The trim removed 0 bases at V and 4 bases at J, leaving 2 bases unmatched. The CDR3 loop reads CASSESRGGSDTQYF. CDR3 in DNA: TGCGCCAGCAGTGAGTCGCGGGGGGGCTCAGATACGCAGTATTTT.

This clonotype appeared many times. The genes are TRBV29-1 and TRBJ2-7; 10 bases align to TRBD2. Germline values: CDR1 SQVTM, CDR2 ANQGSEA. V shed 8 bases and J 0 bases; nucleotides not matched to a gene: 4. The CDR3 covers 13 residues. CDR3 coding DNA: TGCAGCATTAGCGGGGGGCGCTCCTACGAGCAGTACTTC. Protein sequence: CSISGGRSYEQYF.

This clonotype appeared a few times. The V gene is TRBV20-1, the J gene TRBJ2-7; 12 nucleotides match TRBD1. Trimming cost V 2 bases and J 3 bases; bases outside gene matches: 5. This CDR3 spans 15 amino acids. In germline, CDR1 is DFQATT, CDR2 SNEGSKA (reference sequence). CDR3: CSARPGQGANYEQYF. DNA for the CDR3: TGCAGTGCTAGACCGGGACAGGGGGCGAACTACGAGCAGTACTTC.

In this sample, this clonotype turned up many times. This sequence joins TRBV7-9 and TRBJ2-1; D gene uncertain. CDR1 and CDR2 (germline): SEHNR, FQNEAQ (reference sequence). Trimming left V 1 base short and J 1 base short, with 5 bases between. This CDR3 has 14 residues. CDR3 protein: CASSLDGSYNEQFF. Here the CDR3 DNA reads TGTGCCAGCAGCTTAGACGGGTCCTACAATGAGCAGTTCTTC.

The rearrangement joins TRBV7-9 to TRBJ1-4; TRBD1 aligns across 7 bases. Germline CDR1 is SEHNR and CDR2 is FQNEAQ (reference sequence). The CDR3 has 14 residues. Trimming took 5 bases from V and 8 from J; bases not matched to a gene: 8. The CDR3 DNA reads TGTGCCAGCAGCCTGACAGGGACCAAAGAAAAACTGTTTTTT. Encoded protein: CASSLTGTKEKLFF.

The chain carries TRBV10-2 and TRBJ1-5; weak D call: TRBD1 (5 bases). This CDR3 contains 14 residues. Germline CDR1 and CDR2: WSHSY and SAAADI. The V gene lost 8 bases and the J gene lost 0 bases, with 11 bases spanning the gap. CDR3 in amino acids: CASLTADSNQPQHF. The CDR3 DNA follows: TGCGCCAGCCTGACAGCCGATAGCAATCAGCCCCAGCATTTT.

This clonotype appeared a few times. The chain has TRBV4-1 and TRBJ2-7; 8 bases agree with TRBD1. V dropped 4 bases and J dropped 2; count of bases not matched to a gene: 7. CDR1 is MGHRA, CDR2 YSYEKL, per germline. The CDR3 consists of 15 residues. The CDR3 region is CASSPKQGGTYEQYF. The CDR3 DNA sequence: TGCGCCAGCAGCCCTAAACAGGGGGGCACCTACGAGCAGTACTTC.

On this clonotype itself: At one end, the junction sequence differs from germline, possibly due to a read error. CDR3: CACSMLAGAYNEQFF. CDR3 nucleotide sequence: TGTGCCTGCAGTATGCTAGCGGGGGCTTACAATGAGCAGTTCTTC. The chain is built from TRBV27 and TRBJ2-1, with TRBD2 identical over 10 bases. The CDR3 length is 15 residues. Germline CDR1 MNHEY, CDR2 SMNVEV (reference sequence).

For the CDR3, the DNA is TGCAGTGCTACCCGACAGGGAGCGGACACTGAAGCTTTCTTT. This sequence encodes CSATRQGADTEAFF. The V gene is TRBV20-1, the J gene TRBJ1-1, with 7 bases lining up with TRBD1. The ends lost 4 bases at V and 3 bases at J; junction bases unmatched: 8. CDR1 is DFQATT, CDR2 SNEGSKA, per germline (reference sequence). This CDR3 spans 14 amino acids.